Included here is one T cell receptor beta chain sequence, with context. This entry belongs to a study of blood T cell repertoires in COVID-19. Per the study methods: Amplification from reference gene primers served as the basis for estimated nucleated cell counts. Here immunoSEQ multiplex PCR was the method, and the copy in TCRdb shows in-frame clones only, minus some. From that table come the V and J calls and clone size; the DNA was used to work out D and trimming. The sample holds approximately 350,000 clones, around nine tenths seen once. Germline loops: CDR1 KGHSH, CDR2 LQKENI. The CDR3 has 13 residues. The V gene lost 3 bases and the J gene lost 6 bases, with 11 bases spanning the gap.

This sequence originates from a woman in her sixties or seventies with COVID-19, enrolled during active disease. The specimen was peripheral blood. The chain combines TRBV18 with TRBJ1-2; D remains unclear. CDR3 DNA: TGTGCCAGCTCACCTCCTCACAGAGATGGCTACACCTTC. As protein: CASSPPHRDGYTF.